These 13 T cell receptor beta chains originate from one sample sequenced in a study of CD8+ T cells in alopecia areata (dated by TCRdb to the late 2010s). Cells from pooled mouse cutaneous lymph nodes were stained for CD4, CD8alpha, NKG2D, NKG2ACE and other markers and then sorted on a BD Influx. Library preparation used the immunoSEQ multiplex PCR assay. To provide template for TCR sequencing, every sample had RNA extracted and reverse transcribed into cDNA. What TCRdb holds here is the immuneACCESS table cut down to in-frame rearrangements. Part of the clones is not present; checked against another copy, under half of the missing clones reflect an unresolved V gene, and the others are unexplained. The sample comprises 250,000 or so clones, and every one was counted more than once. Of the sample, roughly 1.2% falls within the top ten clones. Sequenced: CD4+ T cells sorted from a lymph node. All receptors derive from a C3H/HeJ mouse with alopecia areata. Members of this strain share the MHC haplotype H2-k.

In regard to this clone: The gene names given are mouse names. The read halts 4 residues ahead of the CDR3 end, with the missing end drawn from the germline J gene. The chain employs TRBV13-3 and TRBJ1-1; TRBD1 aligns across 8 bases. There are 14 residues in the CDR3. J gave up 4 bases and V 4 bases, and 6 bases lay outside the gene matches. Germline V lookup: CDR1 NNHDY, CDR2 SYVADS. CDR3 sequence: CASSRQGAPTEVFF. CDR3 DNA (partial): TGTGCCAGCAGTAGGCAGGGGGCGCCCACA.

With respect to this clone: Mouse gene names and germline throughout. The read ends 4 residues shy of where the CDR3 ends; the end is completed using the germline J gene. V usage is TRBV17 and J usage is TRBJ2-4; D uncertain. CDR3 length: 12 residues. Germline V gives CDR1 MNHDT, CDR2 YYDKIL. The ends were cut back, 5 bases at V and 0 bases at J, with 3 bases in the middle. CDR3 amino acids: CASSQSQNTLYF. Incomplete CDR3 DNA: TGTGCTAGCAGTCAAAGTCAAAAC.

This clone has a handful of counts. Genes and germline are mouse. The read ends 4 residues before the CDR3 terminus; that terminus is restored from the germline J gene. The chain couples TRBV19 to TRBJ1-1; D gene ambiguous. The length of the CDR3 is 14 residues. Germline lookup yields CDR1 FNHDT and CDR2 SITEND (reference sequence). V lost 1 base and J lost 3, with 10 bases in between. CDR3: CASSILWADTEVFF. CDR3 DNA (partial): TGTGCCAGCAGTATACTCTGGGCGGACACA.

This clone was counted only a few times. Gene names refer to mouse genes. The CDR3 end lies 4 residues beyond the end of the read and is filled in from the germline J gene. The V and J genes are TRBV19 and TRBJ2-3; D might be TRBD2 (5 bases). V lost 2 bases and J lost 4, with 11 bases in between. The CDR3 contains 14 residues. Germline loops: CDR1 FNHDT, CDR2 SITEND (reference sequence). This CDR3 reads CASSIPLGTETLYF. The CDR3 bases that were read are TGTGCCAGCAGTATTCCCTTGGGGACAGAA.

As to this clone: Genes and germline come from the mouse. The read stops 4 residues short of the end of the CDR3; the missing end is completed from the germline J gene. This chain uses TRBV5 with TRBJ2-2; TRBD2 agrees at 7 bases. Germline-derived CDR1 and CDR2 are LGHNA and YNLKQL (reference sequence). The CDR3 contains 15 residues. The V segment lost 6 bases and the J segment 0 bases; nucleotides outside the gene matches: 4. The part of the CDR3 DNA that was read is TGTGCCAGCAGGGGGACTGTTTCAAACACCGGG. The encoded protein is CASRGTVSNTG. The whole CDR3 protein is CASRGTVSNTGQLYF.

This clone was detected a few times. Mouse gene names apply. The read falls 4 residues short of the CDR3 end, and the missing part is taken from the germline J gene. The J gene is TRBJ2-1, the V gene TRBV5; 9 bases map to TRBD1. The germline V gene has CDR1 LGHNA and CDR2 YNLKQL (reference sequence). This CDR3 spans 15 amino acids. The V gene end was trimmed by 4 bases and the J gene end by 4 bases; junction bases not matched to a gene: 5. CDR3 residues: CASSPGTGMYAEQFF. CDR3 DNA (partial): TGTGCCAGCAGCCCTGGGACAGGGATGTATGCT.

The sample holds a few counts of this clone. The gene names here belong to mouse. The CDR3 end is not reached by the read, which stops 4 residues before it; the germline J gene fills it in. Other DNA sequences in the sample encode the same CDR3. V and J are TRBV13-1 and TRBJ2-3, with D tentatively TRBD2 (7 bases). Germline CDR1 and CDR2: NSHNY and SYGAGN. Trimming took 0 bases from V and 0 from J, leaving 11 bases between them. This CDR3 contains 16 residues. This chain's CDR3 is CASSDVGGVSAETLYF. Partial CDR3 DNA: TGTGCCAGCAGTGATGTAGGGGGGGTTAGTGCAGAA.

This clone was found a few times. Mouse names are used for the genes. The observed sequence ends 4 residues before the CDR3 terminus, with the missing tail filled in from the germline J gene. The V and J genes are TRBV19 and TRBJ1-2, with 9 bases fitting TRBD1. The germline gives CDR1 FNHDT, CDR2 SITEND (reference sequence). The V gene end was trimmed by 7 bases and the J gene end by 3 bases; junction bases not matched to a gene: 4. This CDR3 is 13 amino acids long. CDR3 DNA (partial): TGTGCCAGCGGGACAGGGAAAGACTCC. This gives the protein CASGTGKDS. The entire CDR3 sequence reads CASGTGKDSDYTF.

This clone appeared a few times. Mouse gene names and germline throughout. The CDR3 goes on 4 residues after the read ends, and that part is filled in from the germline J gene. The V and J genes are TRBV5 and TRBJ2-2; perhaps TRBD2 as D (5 bases). The CDR3 totals 16 residues. Germline V gene data show CDR1 as LGHNA and CDR2 as YNLKQL (reference sequence). V gave up 1 base and J gave up 1 base, with 10 bases separating them. Incomplete CDR3 DNA: TGTGCCAGCAGCCAAGGTGGGGAGGGAAACACCGGG. It specifies CASSQGGEGNTG. The whole CDR3 region reads CASSQGGEGNTGQLYF.

To note about this clone: Gene names are the mouse ones. Read sequence stops 4 residues before the CDR3 end, and the germline J gene provides the missing end. The gene calls are TRBV19 and TRBJ2-2, with a weak D call TRBD1 (5 bases). CDR3 length equals 13 residues. Germline assignment: CDR1 FNHDT and CDR2 SITEND (reference sequence). V dropped 5 bases and J dropped 6 bases, with 11 bases sitting between them. The CDR3 bases that were read are TGTGCCAGCAGGACCCCAGGGCCCGGG. Protein: CASRTPGPG. In full, the CDR3 is CASRTPGPGQLYF. Drawing the rest from reference TRBV19 and TRBJ2-2, the complete variable domain is GGIITQTPKFLIGQEGQKLTLKCQQNFNHDTMYWYRQDSGKGLRLIYYSITENDLQKGDLSEGYDASREKKSSFSLTVTSAQKNEMAVFLCASRTPGPGQLYFGEGSKLTVL.

The table lists this clone with a few counts. Gene names follow the mouse nomenclature. With the read ending 4 residues before the CDR3 end, the germline J gene is used to fill in that end. The chain links TRBV13-1 to TRBJ2-7; D remains ambiguous. There are 12 residues in the CDR3. In germline, CDR1 is NSHNY, CDR2 SYGAGN. CDR3 amino acids: CASSDNKYEQYF. CDR3 DNA, as far as it was read: TGTGCCAGCAGTGACAACAAATAT.

As for this clone: Mouse names are used for the genes. The CDR3 is cut off 4 residues early in the read; its end comes from the germline J gene. The V call is TRBV19, the J call TRBJ2-7; the match to TRBD2 covers 8 bases. The germline V gene has CDR1 FNHDT and CDR2 SITEND (reference sequence). V was clipped by 5 bases and J by 2 bases; unmatched bases: 0. The CDR3 is 12 amino acids. CDR3 amino acids: CASSWGAYEQYF. Partial CDR3 DNA: TGTGCCAGCAGCTGGGGGGCCTAT.

With respect to this clone: Each gene name is a mouse one. With the read ending 4 residues before the CDR3 end, the germline J gene is used to fill in that end. V usage is TRBV13-1 and J usage is TRBJ1-1; D gene ambiguous. V shed 1 base and J shed 1 base, with 5 bases lying between them. The CDR3 extends over 13 amino acids. The V gene's germline CDR1 is NSHNY and CDR2 SYGAGN. The CDR3 reads CASSDYGNTEVFF. The covered CDR3 bases are TGTGCCAGCAGTGATTATGGGAACACA.